One and the same sample provided the 25 T cell receptor beta chains below, sequenced in a study of radiation and T cells in renal cell carcinoma. Only in-frame clones appear in the TCRdb table, and some are missing; sequencing was by immunoSEQ multiplex PCR. The sample includes fewer than 15,000 clones, about three fifths of them seen just once. As for treatment: treatment-naive control, cytoreductive nephrectomy. Material: tumor tissue, obtained from a patient whose treatment was nephrectomy without radiotherapy. Source of these receptors: a man in his fifties or sixties with renal cell carcinoma.

The rearrangement joins TRBV29-1 to TRBJ2-5, with D possibly TRBD2 on 7 matching bases. V lost 3 bases and J lost 4, with 12 bases in between. Germline loops: CDR1 SQVTM, CDR2 ANQGSEA. This CDR3 region has 13 residues. CDR3 DNA: TGCAGCGTTGAGGAAGGGGGGGGAGAGACCCAGTACTTC. Translated: CSVEEGGGETQYF.

This chain's CDR3 is CATSRPLGLAGVQTQYF. CDR3 DNA: TGTGCCACCAGCAGACCACTAGGACTAGCGGGAGTACAGACCCAGTACTTC. This rearrangement joins TRBV15 to TRBJ2-5, with 13 bases fitting TRBD2. The germline V gene encodes CDR1 LNHNV and CDR2 YYDKDF (reference sequence). V trimming: 2 bases; J trimming: 6 bases; junction bases outside the gene matches: 9. The CDR3 covers 17 residues.

This chain's CDR3 is CASMVGGETEAFF. The DNA for the CDR3 is TGTGCCAGCATGGTGGGCGGAGAAACTGAAGCTTTCTTT. The chain combines TRBV6-1 with TRBJ1-1; D is ambiguous. Per the germline V gene, CDR1 is MNHNS and CDR2 is SASEGT. V was cut by 7 bases and J by 5 bases, with 14 bases left in between. This CDR3 region has 13 residues.

The genes are TRBV9 and TRBJ2-3; D is uncertain. V lost 0 bases and J lost 4, with 0 bases in between. The CDR3 consists of 11 residues. Germline-derived CDR1 and CDR2 are SGDLS and YYNGEE. The CDR3 is CASSVADTQYF. The DNA of the CDR3 is TGTGCCAGCAGCGTAGCAGATACGCAGTATTTT.

CDR3: CASSLGTYEQYF. The CDR3 nucleotides are TGTGCCAGCAGCTTGGGGACCTACGAGCAGTACTTC. The J gene is TRBJ2-7, the V gene TRBV5-6; D not resolved. The germline gives CDR1 SGHDT, CDR2 YYEEEE. The CDR3 is 12 amino acids. Trimming pared 0 bases from V and 2 bases from J, leaving 3 bases between.

This chain uses TRBV7-2 with TRBJ1-3; D might be TRBD1 (5 bases). CDR3 size: 15 residues. Trimming left V 5 bases short and J 3 bases short, with 14 bases between. The germline gives CDR1 SGHTA, CDR2 FQGNSA. The CDR3 loop is CASSAGGGSGNTIYF. As DNA, the CDR3 is TGTGCCAGCAGCGCCGGGGGTGGGAGTGGAAACACCATATATTTT.

This chain links TRBV6-5 with TRBJ1-1; 9 bases align to TRBD1. The CDR3 spans 15 residues. Germline V lookup: CDR1 MNHEY, CDR2 SVGAGI. With 5 bases clipped from V and 6 bases from J, the junction kept 10 bases outside the gene matches. The CDR3 region is CASSNGQGHAAEAFF. In DNA form, the CDR3 reads TGTGCCAGCAGTAACGGACAGGGGCACGCGGCTGAAGCTTTCTTT.

The chain recombines TRBV7-9 with TRBJ2-1; 8 nucleotides agree with TRBD1. The germline V gene has CDR1 SEHNR and CDR2 FQNEAQ (reference sequence). CDR3 length equals 15 residues. Trimming removed 5 bases from V and 9 bases from J; junction bases left unmatched: 12. The CDR3 bases are TGTGCCAGCAGCCCGGACAGGGTTAAGGCGGGTGAGCAGTTCTTC. Translated, it gives CASSPDRVKAGEQFF.

The chain combines TRBV5-1 with TRBJ2-7; TRBD2 aligns across 10 bases. Germline-derived CDR1 and CDR2 are SGHRS and YFSETQ. CDR3 length equals 15 residues. V lost 4 bases to trimming and J lost 0 bases; unmatched junction nucleotides: 4. CDR3 residues: CASSPLAGSSYEQYF. The CDR3 coding sequence is TGCGCCAGCAGCCCACTAGCGGGGAGCTCCTACGAGCAGTACTTC.

This clone has a handful of counts. The chain links TRBV28 to TRBJ1-1, with 9 bases identical to TRBD1. CDR1 and CDR2 from the germline V gene are MDHEN and SYDVKM. The CDR3 extends over 15 amino acids. V dropped 7 bases and J dropped 7; count of bases not matched to a gene: 13. The CDR3 here is CASTPRGTGTVEAFF. CDR3 sequence (DNA): TGTGCCAGCACCCCCCGAGGGACAGGGACCGTTGAAGCTTTCTTT.

Here the CDR3 reads CASRGQGRYEQYF. Written as DNA, the CDR3 is TGTGCCAGCAGGGGCCAGGGGCGATACGAGCAGTACTTC. This sequence joins TRBV6-5 and TRBJ2-7, with D tentatively TRBD1 (6 bases). The germline gives CDR1 MNHEY, CDR2 SVGAGI. The CDR3 loop spans 13 amino acids. Trimming removed 6 bases at V and 4 bases at J, with 13 bases between.

The gene calls are TRBV21-1 and TRBJ2-1. TRBV21-1 is classified as a pseudogene. This CDR3 is 14 amino acids long. Written as DNA, the CDR3 is TGTGCCAGCAAAAGAAGGGACCCTAAGAATGAGCAGTTCTTC. It yields the protein CASKRRDPKNEQFF.

The gene calls are TRBV25-1 and TRBJ2-5; perhaps TRBD1 as D (6 bases). The germline V and J ends were trimmed by 1 base and 4 bases, with 13 bases remaining between them. Germline V gene sequence: CDR1 MGHDK, CDR2 SYGVNS. There are 15 residues in the CDR3. The CDR3 reads CASSELGAIRETQYF. CDR3 nucleotides: TGTGCCAGCAGTGAATTGGGGGCAATACGAGAGACCCAGTACTTC.

The chain combines TRBV7-8 with TRBJ1-1; 8 bases align to TRBD1. Germline CDR1 and CDR2: SGHVS and FQNEAQ. This CDR3 has 14 amino acids. The V and J ends lost 3 bases and 3 bases, in that order; junction bases with no gene match: 3. DNA of the CDR3: TGTGCCAGCAGCTTTCAGGGGGCAGACACTGAAGCTTTCTTT. Residues: CASSFQGADTEAFF.

V is TRBV7-8 and J is TRBJ2-7; D perhaps matches TRBD1 (5 bases). Germline V CDR1 and CDR2: SGHVS, FQNEAQ. This CDR3 contains 14 residues. The V end was cut by 5 bases, the J end by 3 bases, with 14 bases between. The CDR3 region has the DNA TGTGCCAGCAGCCCGCAGGACATGAGCTACGAGCAGTACTTC. Amino acid sequence: CASSPQDMSYEQYF.

The CDR3 nucleotides read TGCGCCAGCAGTTTAACAGGGGCGAACACTGAAGCTTTCTTT. Protein sequence: CASSLTGANTEAFF. The chain has TRBV4-1 and TRBJ1-1; TRBD1 agrees at 7 bases. The ends lost 6 bases at V and 1 base at J; junction bases unmatched: 5. Germline loops: CDR1 MGHRA, CDR2 YSYEKL. The CDR3 is 14 amino acids.

This chain connects TRBV6-1 to TRBJ2-7; no firm D call. With 6 bases removed from V and 6 bases from J, the gap between germline ends came to 18 bases. The CDR3 is 14 residues long. Germline CDR1 reads MNHNS; CDR2 reads SASEGT. The CDR3 region is CASRSSGRDGEQYF. The CDR3 DNA follows: TGTGCCAGCAGATCATCCGGGCGCGACGGCGAGCAGTACTTC.

The chain couples TRBV27 to TRBJ1-1; D uncertain. The V end lost 8 bases, the J end lost 7 bases, and 14 bases lay between the germline ends. This CDR3 is built from 12 residues. Germline CDR1 reads MNHEY; CDR2 reads SMNVEV (reference sequence). CDR3 sequence reads: CASCRPGGEAFF. For the CDR3, the DNA is TGTGCCAGCTGCCGCCCCGGTGGTGAAGCTTTCTTT.

Only one count was recorded for this clone. J is TRBJ2-3 and V is TRBV29-1; D uncertain. Germline V gene sequence: CDR1 SQVTM, CDR2 ANQGSEA. The CDR3 loop spans 10 amino acids. V lost 7 bases and J 4 bases, leaving 6 bases between the germline ends. The chain's CDR3 is CSDESDTQYF. CDR3 bases: TGCAGCGATGAGTCAGATACGCAGTATTTT.

The chain has TRBV28 and TRBJ1-3; no definite D call. The CDR3 loop spans 13 amino acids. Germline V CDR1 and CDR2: MDHEN, SYDVKM. V lost 5 bases, J lost 2 bases, and 7 bases lay in between. The CDR3: CASSRTPGNTIYF. CDR3 bases: TGTGCCAGCAGTCGGACTCCTGGAAACACCATATATTTT.

This rearrangement joins TRBV5-1 to TRBJ2-5; 10 nucleotides agree with TRBD2. This CDR3 is 17 amino acids long. Losses at the gene ends were 3 bases for V and 2 bases for J; bases not matched to a gene: 10. CDR1 and CDR2 (germline): SGHRS, YFSETQ. CDR3 sequence (DNA): TGCGCCAGCAGCTCGGGGGGGACTAGCGTAGGACAAGAGACCCAGTACTTC. Its protein product is CASSSGGTSVGQETQYF.

The V call is TRBV2, the J call TRBJ2-1; D unclear. The V gene lost 5 bases and the J gene lost 4 bases, with 3 bases spanning the gap. The CDR3 extends over 11 amino acids. CDR1 and CDR2 (germline): SNHLY, FYNNEI. The CDR3 loop is CASSLYNEQFF. The CDR3 DNA sequence: TGTGCCAGCAGTCTATACAATGAGCAGTTCTTC.

The V gene is TRBV23-1, the J gene TRBJ2-4; TRBD2 agrees at 7 bases. TRBV23-1 is treated as an ORF (open reading frame) with a function not yet certain. There are 17 residues in the CDR3. J was trimmed by 2 bases and V by 0 bases; bases with no gene match: 7. The CDR3 loop is CASSQSGELATKNIQYF. The CDR3 nucleotides are TGCGCCAGCAGTCAATCTGGGGAACTAGCGACCAAAAACATTCAGTACTTC.

V usage is TRBV4-3 and J usage is TRBJ1-3; weak D call: TRBD1 (6 bases). Germline CDR1 reads LGHNA; CDR2 reads YSLEER. V lost 1 base and J lost 8, with 24 bases in between. CDR3 length equals 18 residues. CDR3 sequence (DNA): TGCGCCAGCAGCCAAGGTGCTCTAGGGGGTGGGGACGGTTACACCATATATTTT. It translates to CASSQGALGGGDGYTIYF.

Notes on this clone: The sample carries other DNA sequences with the same CDR3. The J gene is TRBJ1-2, the V gene TRBV7-8; no clear D gene. Germline V gives CDR1 SGHVS, CDR2 FQNEAQ. The CDR3 length is 14 residues. V was cut by 1 base and J by 5 bases, with 11 bases left in between. CDR3 sequence reads: CASSLGSSVYGYTF. As DNA, the CDR3 is TGTGCCAGCAGCTTAGGTAGCTCAGTTTATGGCTACACCTTC.